This T cell receptor (beta chain) originates from a study of response to subunit inactivated influenza vaccine. General observations from the study: The authors proposed limited new T cell recruitment per seasonal influenza vaccination.

The germline CDR1 and CDR2 sequences are KGHSH and LQKENI. The CDR3 covers 14 residues. The V gene lost 2 bases and the J gene lost 0 bases, with 6 bases spanning the gap. TCRdb reprocessed the RT-PCR reads with MiXCR, giving one entry per CDR3 protein. This sample carries hundreds of thousands of distinct CDR3 sequences, more than 15% of them seen once, and the ten largest clones take less than 4%. Note on this clonotype: Antigen specificity is unknown.

This TCR came from a man aged 45 to 75 who received an inactivated influenza vaccine. Here the sequenced sample was CD4+ T cells sorted from PBMCs, taken less than 30 months after vaccination. This rearrangement joins TRBV18 to TRBJ2-3; D not certain. CDR3 sequence (DNA): TGTGCCAGCTCACCAACACTAAGCACAGATACGCAGTATTTT. Protein sequence: CASSPTLSTDTQYF.